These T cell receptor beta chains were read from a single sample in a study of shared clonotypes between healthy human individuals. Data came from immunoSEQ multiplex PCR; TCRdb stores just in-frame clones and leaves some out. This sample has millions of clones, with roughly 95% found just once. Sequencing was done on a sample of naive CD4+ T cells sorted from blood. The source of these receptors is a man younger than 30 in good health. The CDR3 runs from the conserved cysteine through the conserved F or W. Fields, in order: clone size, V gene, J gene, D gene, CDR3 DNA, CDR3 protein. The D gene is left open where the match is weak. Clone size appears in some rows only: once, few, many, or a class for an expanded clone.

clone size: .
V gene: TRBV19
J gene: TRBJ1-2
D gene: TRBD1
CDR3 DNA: TGTGCCAGTAGTATAACAGGGGGAACGGAAGGCTACACCTTC
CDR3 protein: CASSITGGTEGYTF

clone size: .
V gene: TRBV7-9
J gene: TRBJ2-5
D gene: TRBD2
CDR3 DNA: TGTGCCAGCAATGGGAGGGAGGTATCCCAAGAGACCCAGTACTTC
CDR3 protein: CASNGREVSQETQYF

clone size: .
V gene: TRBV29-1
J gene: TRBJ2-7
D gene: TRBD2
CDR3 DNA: TGCAGCGTTGAGGTAGGGACTAACTCCTACGAGCAGTACTTC
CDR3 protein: CSVEVGTNSYEQYF

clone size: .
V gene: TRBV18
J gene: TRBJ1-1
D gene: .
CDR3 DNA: TGTGCCAGCTCACTCCACTTGGACAGTCTCGGGGTGAACACTGAAGCTTTCTTT
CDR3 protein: CASSLHLDSLGVNTEAFF

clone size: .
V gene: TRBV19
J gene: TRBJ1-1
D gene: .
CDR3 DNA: TGTGCCAGTAGTGTTTACCGGGCCCCTTTGTTCCCTGAAGCTTTCTTT
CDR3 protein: CASSVYRAPLFPEAFF

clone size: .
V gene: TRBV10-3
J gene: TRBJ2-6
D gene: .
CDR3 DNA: TGTGCCATCAGCGAGAGCTCTGGGGCCAACGTCCTGACTTTC
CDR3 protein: CAISESSGANVLTF

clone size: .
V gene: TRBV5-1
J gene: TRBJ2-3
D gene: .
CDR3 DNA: TGCGCCAGCAGCTTGGATTATACAGATACGCAGTATTTT
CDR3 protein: CASSLDYTDTQYF

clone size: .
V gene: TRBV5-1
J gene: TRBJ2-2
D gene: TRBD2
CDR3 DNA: TGCGCCAGCAGCATGGGACTAGCGGGGAACACCGGGGAGCTGTTTTTT
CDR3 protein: CASSMGLAGNTGELFF

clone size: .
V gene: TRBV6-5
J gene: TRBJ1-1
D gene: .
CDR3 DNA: TGTGCCAGCAGTTACAGGGTCGTGAACACTGAAGCTTTCTTT
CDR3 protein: CASSYRVVNTEAFF

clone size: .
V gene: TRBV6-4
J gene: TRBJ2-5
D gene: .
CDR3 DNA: TGTGCCAGCAGGGCCGGGACGGAACAAGAGACCCAGTACTTC
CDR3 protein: CASRAGTEQETQYF

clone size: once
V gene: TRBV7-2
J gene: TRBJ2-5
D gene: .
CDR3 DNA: TGTGCCAGCAGCTTAGGATTAGGGGGGGAGACCCAGTACTTC
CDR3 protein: CASSLGLGGETQYF

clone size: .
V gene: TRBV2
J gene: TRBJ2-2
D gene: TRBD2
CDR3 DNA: TGTGCCAGCAAGCGGACTAGCGGGGGCGGGACCGGGGAGCTGTTTTTT
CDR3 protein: CASKRTSGGGTGELFF

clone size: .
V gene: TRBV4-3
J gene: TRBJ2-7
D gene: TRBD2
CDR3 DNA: TGCGCCAGCAGCCCGCTAACGGGAGGGTCCTACGAGCAGTACTTC
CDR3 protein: CASSPLTGGSYEQYF

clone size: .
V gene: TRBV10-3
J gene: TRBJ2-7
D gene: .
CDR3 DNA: TGTGCCATCAGTGAGTCGACAGGCGGTTACTACGAGCAGTACTTC
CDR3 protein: CAISESTGGYYEQYF

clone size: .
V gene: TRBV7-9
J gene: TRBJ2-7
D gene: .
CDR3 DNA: TGTGCCAGCAGGGCAGGGGGGAAAACCTACGAGCAGTACTTC
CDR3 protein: CASRAGGKTYEQYF

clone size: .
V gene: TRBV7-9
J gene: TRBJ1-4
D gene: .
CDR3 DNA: TGTGCCAGCAGCCACAGGGCGACTAATGAAAAACTGTTTTTT
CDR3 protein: CASSHRATNEKLFF

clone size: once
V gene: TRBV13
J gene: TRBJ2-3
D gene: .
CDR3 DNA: TGTGCCAGCAGCGCGGGGGCCCGCACAGATACGCAGTATTTT
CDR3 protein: CASSAGARTDTQYF

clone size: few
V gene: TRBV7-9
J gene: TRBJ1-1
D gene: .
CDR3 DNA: TGTGCCAGCAGCCTGGGAATCATGAACACTGAAGCTTTCTTT
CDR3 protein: CASSLGIMNTEAFF

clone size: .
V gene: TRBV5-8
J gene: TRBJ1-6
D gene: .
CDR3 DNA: TGTGCCAGCAGCTTGGGACGGAATAATTCACCCCTCCACTTT
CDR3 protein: CASSLGRNNSPLHF

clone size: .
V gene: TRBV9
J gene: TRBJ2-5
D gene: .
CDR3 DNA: TGTGCCAGCAGCGTAGTAGGCCCCTTTAGGGGGGGGCACGTATTATACCAAGAGACCCAGTACTTC
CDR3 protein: CASSVVGPFRGGHVLYQETQYF

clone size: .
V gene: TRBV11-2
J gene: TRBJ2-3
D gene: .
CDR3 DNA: TGTGCCAGCAGCCCCCGGGGGAACACAGATACGCAGTATTTT
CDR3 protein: CASSPRGNTDTQYF

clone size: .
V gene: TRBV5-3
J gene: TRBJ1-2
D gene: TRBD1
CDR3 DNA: TGTGCCAGAAGCAGCCCGGGACAAGGGGACAGGGGATTTAACTATGGCTACACCTTC
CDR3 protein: CARSSPGQGDRGFNYGYTF

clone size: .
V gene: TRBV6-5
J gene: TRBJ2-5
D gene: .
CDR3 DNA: TGTGCCAGCAGTTTTGTAGGGGTAGAGACCCAGTACTTC
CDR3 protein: CASSFVGVETQYF

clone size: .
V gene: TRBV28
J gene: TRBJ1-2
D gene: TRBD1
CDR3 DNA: TGTGCCAGCAGTTCTCAACCCGGGACAGGGAGTAACTATGGCTACACCTTC
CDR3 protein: CASSSQPGTGSNYGYTF

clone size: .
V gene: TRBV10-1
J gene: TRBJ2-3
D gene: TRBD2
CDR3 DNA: TGCGCCAGCGGAACGATGGAAGCGGGAGTGGATACGCAGTATTTT
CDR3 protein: CASGTMEAGVDTQYF

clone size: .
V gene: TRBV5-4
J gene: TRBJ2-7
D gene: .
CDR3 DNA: TGTGCCAGCAGCTTGTACCGGGAGCAGTACTTC
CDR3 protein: CASSLYREQYF

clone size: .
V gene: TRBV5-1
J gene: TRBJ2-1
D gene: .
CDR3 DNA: TGCGCCAGCAGCCGGGACCGGTTCAATGAGCAGTTCTTC
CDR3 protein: CASSRDRFNEQFF

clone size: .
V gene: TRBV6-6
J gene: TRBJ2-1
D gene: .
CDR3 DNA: TGTGCCAGCAGCGGAAGAGGTCCCTACAATGAGCAGTTCTTC
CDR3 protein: CASSGRGPYNEQFF

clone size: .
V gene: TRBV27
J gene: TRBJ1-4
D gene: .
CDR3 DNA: TGTGCCAGCCGAGCAGTAGGTGAAAAACTGTTTTTT
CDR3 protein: CASRAVGEKLFF

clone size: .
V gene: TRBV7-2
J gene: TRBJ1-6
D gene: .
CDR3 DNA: TGTGCCAGCAGCCTAGGGGACCGCAATTCACCCCTCCACTTT
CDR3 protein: CASSLGDRNSPLHF

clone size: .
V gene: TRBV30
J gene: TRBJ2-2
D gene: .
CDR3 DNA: TGTGCCTGGAGTTCGGGGGTCCCGAACACCGGGGAGCTGTTTTTT
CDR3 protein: CAWSSGVPNTGELFF

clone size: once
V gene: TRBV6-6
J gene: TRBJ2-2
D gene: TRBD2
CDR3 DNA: TGTGCCAGCAGTCACCGGGGAGGGACGAACACCGGGGAGCTGTTTTTT
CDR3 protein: CASSHRGGTNTGELFF

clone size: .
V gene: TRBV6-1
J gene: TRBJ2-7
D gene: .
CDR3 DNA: TGTGCCATCCACCGGGTCTACCCCTCCTACGAGCAGTACTTC
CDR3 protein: CAIHRVYPSYEQYF

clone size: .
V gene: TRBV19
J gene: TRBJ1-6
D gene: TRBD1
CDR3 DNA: TGTGCCAGTAGTGTGACAGGGGATAATTCACCCCTCCACTTT
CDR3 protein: CASSVTGDNSPLHF

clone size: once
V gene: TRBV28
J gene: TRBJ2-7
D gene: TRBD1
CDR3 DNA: TGTGCCAGCAGCGAACAGGGACAGGGGGATTACGAGCAGTACTTC
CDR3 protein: CASSEQGQGDYEQYF

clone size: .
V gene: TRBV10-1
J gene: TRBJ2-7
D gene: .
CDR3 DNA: TGCGCCAGCAGCCGTGGGAGTGGACAGAGCTACGAGCAGTACTTC
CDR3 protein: CASSRGSGQSYEQYF

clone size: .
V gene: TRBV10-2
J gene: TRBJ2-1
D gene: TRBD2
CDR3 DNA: TGCGCCAGCACCGGGACTAGCGGGGGGGCCAATGAGCAGTTCTTC
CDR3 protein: CASTGTSGGANEQFF

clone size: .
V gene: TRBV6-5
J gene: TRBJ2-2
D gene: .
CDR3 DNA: TGTGCCAGCGGTTTCGGGGAGCTGTTTTTT
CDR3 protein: CASGFGELFF

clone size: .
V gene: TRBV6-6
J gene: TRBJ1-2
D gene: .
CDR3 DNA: TGTGCCAGCAGTCCTGACCTAAGCCTCTATGGCTACACCTTC
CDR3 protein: CASSPDLSLYGYTF

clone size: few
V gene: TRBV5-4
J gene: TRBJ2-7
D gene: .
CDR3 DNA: TGTGCCAGCAGCTTGTTTGACGAGCAGTACTTC
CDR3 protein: CASSLFDEQYF

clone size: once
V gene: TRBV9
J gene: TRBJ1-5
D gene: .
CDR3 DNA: TGTGCCAGCAGCGTAGGGGACGGACCCAATCAGCCCCAGCATTTT
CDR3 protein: CASSVGDGPNQPQHF

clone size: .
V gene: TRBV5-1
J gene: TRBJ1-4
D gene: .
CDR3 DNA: TGCGCCAGCAGCCGCCTCGGGGCAACTAATGAAAAACTGTTTTTT
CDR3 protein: CASSRLGATNEKLFF

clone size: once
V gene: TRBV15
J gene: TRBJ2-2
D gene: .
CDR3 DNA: TGTGCCACCAGACATGTCCCATCCGGGGAGCTGTTTTTT
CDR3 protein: CATRHVPSGELFF

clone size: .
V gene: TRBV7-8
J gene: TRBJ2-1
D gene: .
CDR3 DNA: TGTGCCAGCAGCTTAGAGAACAGGGTAGTTCATCATGAGCAGTTCTTC
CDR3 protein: CASSLENRVVHHEQFF

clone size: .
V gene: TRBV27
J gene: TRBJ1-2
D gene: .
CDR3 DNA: TGTGCCAGCAGTCGCCCCGGGGCGAGCTACACCTTC
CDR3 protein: CASSRPGASYTF

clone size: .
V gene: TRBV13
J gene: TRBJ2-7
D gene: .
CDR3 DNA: TGTGCCAGCAGCAGGAACAGGGATAACGAGCAGTACTTC
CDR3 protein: CASSRNRDNEQYF

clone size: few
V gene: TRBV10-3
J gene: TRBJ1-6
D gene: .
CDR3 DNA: TGTGCCAGCGCAGGGGTGGATAATTCACCCCTCCACTTT
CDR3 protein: CASAGVDNSPLHF

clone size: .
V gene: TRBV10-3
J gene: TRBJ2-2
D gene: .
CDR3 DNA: TGTGCCATCAGGACGGAGTTGAACACCGGGGAGCTGTTTTTT
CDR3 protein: CAIRTELNTGELFF

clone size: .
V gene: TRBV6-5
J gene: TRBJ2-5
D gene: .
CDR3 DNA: TGTGCCAGCAGCTCACGAAACTCTCGTCAAGAGACCCAGTACTTC
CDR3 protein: CASSSRNSRQETQYF

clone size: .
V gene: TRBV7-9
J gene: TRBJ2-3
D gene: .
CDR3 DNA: TGTGCCAGCAGCTTAGTTCAGGGAGAATTCACAGATACGCAGTATTTT
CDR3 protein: CASSLVQGEFTDTQYF

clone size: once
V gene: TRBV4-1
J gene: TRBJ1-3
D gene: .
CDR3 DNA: TGCGCCAGCAGTGGTACTGCTGGAAACACCATATATTTT
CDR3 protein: CASSGTAGNTIYF

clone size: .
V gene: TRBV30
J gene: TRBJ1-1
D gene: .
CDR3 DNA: TGTGCCTGGAGTCTGGGCAGGGCGGGCACTGAAGCTTTCTTT
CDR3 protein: CAWSLGRAGTEAFF

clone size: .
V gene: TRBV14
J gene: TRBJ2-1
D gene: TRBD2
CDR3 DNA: TGTGCCAGCAGCCTTTTGACTAGCGGTTACAATGAGCAGTTCTTC
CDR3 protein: CASSLLTSGYNEQFF

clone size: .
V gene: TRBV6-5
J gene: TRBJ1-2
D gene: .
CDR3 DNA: TGTGCCAGCAGTTACCAGGCAGAGTTTAACTATGGCTACACCTTC
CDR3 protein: CASSYQAEFNYGYTF